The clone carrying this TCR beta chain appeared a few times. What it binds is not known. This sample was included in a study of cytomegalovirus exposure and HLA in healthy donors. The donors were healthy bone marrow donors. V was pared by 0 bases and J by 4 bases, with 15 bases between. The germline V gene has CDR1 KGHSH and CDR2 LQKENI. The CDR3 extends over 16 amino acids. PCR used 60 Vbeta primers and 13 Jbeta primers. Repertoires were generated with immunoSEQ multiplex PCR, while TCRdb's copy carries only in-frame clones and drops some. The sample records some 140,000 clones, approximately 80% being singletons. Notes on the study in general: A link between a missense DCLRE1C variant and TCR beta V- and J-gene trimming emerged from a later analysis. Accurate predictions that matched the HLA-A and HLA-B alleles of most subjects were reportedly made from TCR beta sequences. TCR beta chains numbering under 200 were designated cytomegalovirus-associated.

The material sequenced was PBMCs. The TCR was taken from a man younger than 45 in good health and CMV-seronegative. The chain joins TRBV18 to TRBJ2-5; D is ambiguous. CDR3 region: CASSPPTLSVRETQYF. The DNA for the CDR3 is TGTGCCAGCTCACCACCGACACTTTCGGTACGAGAGACCCAGTACTTC.